This T cell receptor beta chain was captured in a study of identical twins. The V and J ends lost 4 bases and 3 bases respectively, with 15 bases between them. Germline-derived CDR1 and CDR2 are SGHTA and FQGNSA. This CDR3 contains 15 residues. By share, this clonotype counts as medium-sized. TCRdb called the 5' RACE reads again in MiXCR, with one record for every CDR3 protein. The top ten clones hold 5.5% to 6% of a sample with around 18,000 distinct CDR3 sequences, roughly 69% of them seen once. This sequence joins TRBV7-2 and TRBJ2-5, with D unresolved. The sequence derives from a woman aged 18-29 years in good health. This table probably holds off-target reads from a library built for another chain. Sequenced material: memory (CD45RO+) T cells sorted from blood. The CDR3 DNA sequence: TGTGCCAGCAGCTCCTATGACCGGATCAAAGAGACCCAGTACTTC. It is translated as CASSSYDRIKETQYF.